The clone carrying this TCR beta chain was counted once. The V end was cut by 1 base, the J end by 3 bases, with 9 bases between. Per the germline V gene, CDR1 is SGHAT and CDR2 is FQNNGV. The CDR3 sequence is 14 residues long. Authors' analysis steps: Amplified reference gene primers provided the basis for estimating nucleated cell counts. Measured with immunoSEQ multiplex PCR; TCRdb has only the in-frame clones, and not every one. The D gene and trimming were derived from the DNA, and the V and J assignments and clone size from that table. Among some 51,000 clones listed, around nine tenths were seen once. This specimen belongs to a study of blood T cell repertoires in COVID-19. Study background: Whether acute or convalescent, the COVID-19 samples came from the United States, Italy and Spain. Nucleic acid was either cDNA or gDNA, and it came from T cells, B-cell-depleted T cells, or PBMCs.

This clonotype originated in a man aged 45 to 65 with active COVID-19. Sample: peripheral blood. The chain carries TRBV11-2 and TRBJ2-5; the D is unclear. The CDR3 DNA follows: TGTGCCAGCAGCTTAGTGTACGGAGAAGAGACCCAGTACTTC. It specifies CASSLVYGEETQYF.